This T cell receptor beta chain emerged from a study of Ad26.COV2.S vaccination and SARS-CoV-2 variants. Whole-study context: Once or twice, 56 days apart, Ad26.COV2.S was delivered intramuscularly.

Repertoires were generated with immunoSEQ multiplex PCR, while TCRdb's copy carries only in-frame clones and drops some. The profile shows some 320,000 clones, around 83% of them singletons. Treatment defined: approximately 18 received Ad26.COV2.S at low or high dose, single or two shots; a few received placebo; per-sample allocation not given. The investigators took samples on day 63 after the first vaccine or placebo injection. This person who donated was an adult of 18-55 years in Boston. The sequenced sample was peripheral blood, obtained in a trial of Ad26.COV2.S vaccine versus placebo. The TCR comes from a person aged 18-60 years who received the Ad26.COV2.S COVID-19 vaccine or a placebo.

CDR3 nucleotides: TGTGCCAGTAGTATGGCAGGGGACTTCTTCTATGGCTACACCTTC. As protein: CASSMAGDFFYGYTF. The rearrangement uses TRBV19 and TRBJ1-2; a possible D gene is TRBD1 (6 bases). In germline, CDR1 is LNHDA, CDR2 SQIVND (reference sequence). CDR3 length: 15 amino acids. V lost 3 bases and J 4 bases, leaving 15 bases between the germline ends.